Listed below are T cell receptor beta chains from one sample, sequenced in a study of radiotherapy plus CTLA-4 blockade in lung cancer. Assay used: immunoSEQ multiplex PCR; TCRdb lists only in-frame clones, some missing. The table has 95,000 to 150,000 clones, 90% seen once. Sequences were derived from peripheral blood, sampled from a patient treated with radiotherapy plus ipilimumab. Every receptor here comes from a human donor with non-small cell lung cancer that progressed on radiotherapy plus ipilimumab. The CDR3 runs from the conserved cysteine through the conserved F or W. A D gene is named only where the DNA matches it firmly. Where a row states a size, it is once, few, many or the class of an expanded clone; other rows omit it.

TRBV18	NA	TRBJ1-1	once	TGTGCCAGCTCATTCGATTGGAGCGCTGAAGCTTTCTTT	CASSFDWSAEAFF
TRBV10-2	TRBD1	TRBJ1-1	NA	TGCGCCAGCAGGGGGGACTCGACAGGGGCCACTGAAGCTTTCTTT	CASRGDSTGATEAFF
TRBV15	NA	TRBJ1-5	NA	TGTGCCACCAGCAGAACACCGCAACTACAGCCCCAGCATTTT	CATSRTPQLQPQHF
TRBV7-6	TRBD1	TRBJ2-5	NA	TGTGCCAGCAGCCCGCAGACAGGGTCGGAGACCCAGTACTTC	CASSPQTGSETQYF
TRBV28	TRBD1	TRBJ1-1	NA	TGTGCCAGCCTGTTACCGGGACAGTACACTGAAGCTTTCTTT	CASLLPGQYTEAFF
TRBV5-1	NA	TRBJ2-7	NA	TGCGCCAGCAGGGGCGAGCCTGTATTCTACGAGCAGTACTTC	CASRGEPVFYEQYF
TRBV5-6	NA	TRBJ2-7	NA	TGTGCCAGCAGGGGGTGCGAGCAGTACTTC	CASRGCEQYF
TRBV10-3	NA	TRBJ2-1	NA	TGTGCCATCAGTGAGTCCCCCGGCTTAAGGTACAATGAGCAGTTCTTC	CAISESPGLRYNEQFF
TRBV7-3	TRBD1	TRBJ2-3	NA	TGTGCCAGCAGCTCCCGGGACAGGGGGCGCGCAGATACGCAGTATTTT	CASSSRDRGRADTQYF
TRBV7-9	NA	TRBJ2-1	NA	TGTGCCAGCTCTAGGGGGGCCTCCCCTCCTCAGCAGTTCTTC	CASSRGASPPQQFF
TRBV19	TRBD1	TRBJ2-3	NA	TGTGCCAGTAGGTTTACAGGGGGTGGCACAGATACGCAGTATTTT	CASRFTGGGTDTQYF
TRBV5-1	NA	TRBJ1-2	NA	TGCGCCAGCAGCTTGTCAGGGGAGGATGGCTACACCTTC	CASSLSGEDGYTF
TRBV6-1	TRBD2	TRBJ2-3	NA	TGTGCCAGCAGTGAAATATCGGGGGGAAGCACAGATACGCAGTATTTT	CASSEISGGSTDTQYF
TRBV27	TRBD1	TRBJ2-7	NA	TGTGCCAGCAGTTTAGATCCGGACAGGGTACTCAACGAGCAGTACTTC	CASSLDPDRVLNEQYF
TRBV6-6	TRBD1	TRBJ1-1	NA	TGTGCCAGCACGTTGACAGGGGTGAACACTGAAGCTTTCTTT	CASTLTGVNTEAFF
TRBV9	TRBD1	TRBJ1-2	once	TGTGCCAGCAGCGTAGATGACAGGGTCCATGGCTACACCTTC	CASSVDDRVHGYTF
TRBV7-2	NA	TRBJ2-7	NA	TGTGCCAGCAGCTTAAGTTGGGACATGGGATACGAGCAGTACTTC	CASSLSWDMGYEQYF
TRBV5-1	NA	TRBJ1-5	NA	TGCGCCAGCAGCTTGACCGGGATGAGCAATCAGCCCCAGCATTTT	CASSLTGMSNQPQHF
TRBV11-3	NA	TRBJ2-2	NA	TGTGCCAGCAGCTTAGTCAGGGCCGGGGAGCTGTTTTTT	CASSLVRAGELFF
TRBV19	TRBD1	TRBJ1-2	NA	TGTGCCAGTAGTATGGGGACAGTTAACTATGGCTACACCTTC	CASSMGTVNYGYTF
TRBV7-7	TRBD2	TRBJ2-7	NA	TGTGCTAGCAGCCGCGGACTAGTCGACGAGCAGTACTTC	CASSRGLVDEQYF
TRBV18	NA	TRBJ2-7	NA	TGTGCCAGCTCACCACCTAGCTCCTACGAGCAGTACTTC	CASSPPSSYEQYF
TRBV6-1	NA	TRBJ1-5	NA	TGTGCCAGCAGTGAAAACAGGAATAGCAATCAGCCCCAGCATTTT	CASSENRNSNQPQHF
TRBV19	TRBD1	TRBJ1-1	NA	TGTGCCAGTAGCACCGACAGGGCAAGGACTGAAGCTTTCTTT	CASSTDRARTEAFF
TRBV7-9	NA	TRBJ2-7	once	TGTGCCAGCAGCTTATGGTCGACTTACGAGCAGTACTTC	CASSLWSTYEQYF
TRBV7-2	NA	TRBJ1-5	NA	TGTGCCAGCAGCTTAGAGGGGGTGCAGCCCCAGCATTTT	CASSLEGVQPQHF
TRBV5-4	TRBD2	TRBJ2-7	NA	TGTGCCAGCAGCGCACCCGGGGGGGGATACGAGCAGTACTTC	CASSAPGGGYEQYF
TRBV6-1	NA	TRBJ1-4	NA	TGTGCCAGCACCTCAGAGCGGGGAAGGAGTGAAAAACTGTTTTTT	CASTSERGRSEKLFF
TRBV28	TRBD1	TRBJ1-1	NA	TGTGCCAGCACCACAGGGGCGGTTGGCACTGAAGCTTTCTTT	CASTTGAVGTEAFF
TRBV5-1	TRBD2	TRBJ2-1	NA	TGCGCCAGCAGCCTGATAGGGACTAGCGGGAGCGGCAATGAGCAGTTCTTC	CASSLIGTSGSGNEQFF
TRBV7-8	NA	TRBJ2-5	NA	TGTGCCAGCAGTTCATGGAGCGAGACCCAGTACTTC	CASSSWSETQYF
TRBV6-1	NA	TRBJ1-5	NA	TGTGCCAGCAGTGAAGCTGGGGGTACCAATCAGCCCCAGCATTTT	CASSEAGGTNQPQHF
TRBV5-1	TRBD1	TRBJ2-2	NA	TGCGCCAGCAGCTTGATGGGACAGGGTGCGAACACCGGGGAGCTGTTTTTT	CASSLMGQGANTGELFF
TRBV2	NA	TRBJ1-1	NA	TGTGCCAGCAGCGAACTCAGGTACAGGGCGGGTGAAGCTTTCTTT	CASSELRYRAGEAFF
TRBV4-2	TRBD2	TRBJ2-1	NA	TGTGCCAGCAGCCAAGCAACGGGAGGGCGGAATGAGCAGTTCTTC	CASSQATGGRNEQFF
TRBV6-5	NA	TRBJ1-5	NA	TGTGCCAGCAGCCCACGCCGGGATCGGCCCCAGCATTTT	CASSPRRDRPQHF
TRBV5-1	NA	TRBJ1-1	NA	TGCGCCAGCAGCTTCCAGGTTGGGGCTGAAGCTTTCTTT	CASSFQVGAEAFF
TRBV27	NA	TRBJ1-5	NA	TGTGCCAGCAGTTTGCGAGGGGATACGAATAGCAATCAGCCCCAGCATTTT	CASSLRGDTNSNQPQHF
TRBV4-1	NA	TRBJ2-1	few	TGCGCCAGCAGCCAAGATTGGTTTCCCGGGAGCCACAATGAGCAGTTCTTC	CASSQDWFPGSHNEQFF
TRBV6-1	NA	TRBJ1-5	NA	TGTGCCAGCGCGGAGGGGGTGGGAAAGCAGCCCCAGCATTTT	CASAEGVGKQPQHF
TRBV28	TRBD2	TRBJ2-7	NA	TGTGCCAGCAGTCCCCCCGGGACTAGCTTCTACGAGCAGTACTTC	CASSPPGTSFYEQYF
TRBV9	NA	TRBJ1-3	once	TGTGCCAGCAGCGTGGGAAGCTCTGGAAACACCATATATTTT	CASSVGSSGNTIYF
TRBV9	NA	TRBJ2-7	NA	TGTGCCAGCAGCGAGGGACTCAATATGGGAACCTACGAGCAGTACTTC	CASSEGLNMGTYEQYF
TRBV5-1	NA	TRBJ2-1	NA	TGCGCCAGCAGCCCACTTAAAACCACTAGTTCTGGCAATGAGCAGTTCTTC	CASSPLKTTSSGNEQFF
TRBV9	NA	TRBJ2-5	NA	TGTGCCAGCAGCCCCCCGGGTGGCGGGAAAGGCGAGACCCAGTACTTC	CASSPPGGGKGETQYF
TRBV4-1	NA	TRBJ2-7	NA	TGCGCCAGCAGCCAAGGTCTAGCGCTCTTGACCTACGAGCAGTACTTC	CASSQGLALLTYEQYF
TRBV29-1	TRBD1	TRBJ1-1	few	TGCAGCGTCGCGGACAGGGCGAACACTGAAGCTTTCTTT	CSVADRANTEAFF
TRBV7-9	NA	TRBJ2-1	few	TGTGCCAGCAGTGCACTCGATGAGCAGTTCTTC	CASSALDEQFF
TRBV5-1	NA	TRBJ1-1	NA	TGCGCCAGCAGCTTGTCGGTTACTAGCACTGAAGCTTTCTTT	CASSLSVTSTEAFF
TRBV6-1	NA	TRBJ1-5	NA	TGTGCCAGCAAACCATTCCTCCCGGGGGCGCAGCCCCAGCATTTT	CASKPFLPGAQPQHF
TRBV6-5	NA	TRBJ2-3	NA	TGTGCCAGCAGTTACGTACAGGGAGGCACAGATACGCAGTATTTT	CASSYVQGGTDTQYF
TRBV7-2	NA	TRBJ2-3	NA	TGTGCCAGCAGCTTAGTCCCGGGGGGCGGGTACGCTAGCACAGATACGCAGTATTTT	CASSLVPGGGYASTDTQYF
TRBV9	NA	TRBJ2-7	once	TGTGCCAGCAGCCCGTCGCGCGGTGAGCAGTACTTC	CASSPSRGEQYF
TRBV5-1	NA	TRBJ1-1	NA	TGCGCCATCGGGGTTCTAGGGGCTGGCATTGAAGCTTTCTTT	CAIGVLGAGIEAFF
TRBV7-9	TRBD1	TRBJ1-2	NA	TGTGCCAGCAGCTGGGACAGCAATGGCTACACCTTC	CASSWDSNGYTF
TRBV29-1	NA	TRBJ1-5	NA	TGCAGCGTTGATTATGGTCTGGGGCAGCCCCAGCATTTT	CSVDYGLGQPQHF
TRBV30	NA	TRBJ2-2	NA	TGTGCCTGGAGTCCCCAAACCGGGGAGCTGTTTTTT	CAWSPQTGELFF
TRBV6-5	TRBD2	TRBJ2-5	NA	TGTGCCAGCAGTGCCCAACTAGCGGACCAAGAGACCCAGTACTTC	CASSAQLADQETQYF
TRBV2	NA	TRBJ2-2	NA	TGTGCCAGCAGAGTTGACGGACTCTACGCCGGGGAGCTGTTTTTT	CASRVDGLYAGELFF